The 27 T cell receptor beta chains listed next were all sequenced from one sample in a study of T cell clonotyping in hematopoietic cell transplantation. Assay used: immunoSEQ multiplex PCR; TCRdb lists only in-frame clones, some missing. The data hold about 7,200 clones, with approximately 90% observed a single time. This material consisted of PBMCs, taken 100 days after allogeneic stem cell transplant. The receptor set was obtained from a young adult male patient who had an allogeneic stem cell transplant from a related donor, so the T cells may come from the graft donor. Some clones in this sample may be carry-over from other donors' samples.

This clone was seen a single time. The chain recombines TRBV19 with TRBJ2-1, with 10 bases identical to TRBD2. Losses at the gene ends were 5 bases for V and 3 bases for J; bases not matched to a gene: 13. CDR3 size: 18 residues. CDR1 is LNHDA and CDR2 is SQIVND in the germline V gene (reference sequence). For the CDR3, the DNA is TGTGCCAGTAGTGTCTCTAGCGGGAGAGGGGCTTTCTACAATGAGCAGTTCTTC. Translating gives CASSVSSGRGAFYNEQFF. The whole variable domain, remainder taken from reference TRBV19 and TRBJ2-1, is DGGITQSPKYLFRKEGQNVTLSCEQNLNHDAMYWYRQDPGQGLRLIYYSQIVNDFQKGDIAEGYSVSREKKESFPLTVTSAQKNPTAFYLCASSVSSGRGAFYNEQFFGPGTRLTVL.

The chain joins TRBV5-1 to TRBJ2-3, with 11 positions matching TRBD2. CDR3 length equals 16 residues. Germline lookup yields CDR1 SGHRS and CDR2 YFSETQ. V lost 2 bases and J lost 4; bases outside the gene matches: 6. CDR3 sequence reads: CASSLPGLAVPDTQYF. For the CDR3, the DNA is TGCGCCAGCAGCTTACCGGGACTAGCGGTACCAGATACGCAGTATTTT.

The genes are TRBV6-4 and TRBJ1-5, with D possibly being TRBD1 (5 bases). The CDR3 has 14 residues. CDR1 and CDR2 from the germline V gene are MRHNA and SNTAGT. The V end was cut by 6 bases, the J end by 8 bases, with 17 bases between. CDR3 residues: CASSPPGWWKPQHF. The CDR3 nucleotides read TGTGCCAGCAGCCCCCCAGGGTGGTGGAAGCCCCAGCATTTT.

This chain links TRBV18 with TRBJ2-3, with D possibly being TRBD2 (6 bases). The CDR3 totals 15 residues. From germline, CDR1 is KGHSH and CDR2 LQKENI. Deletions cut 3 bases from V and 6 bases from J, with 16 bases between. CDR3 nucleotides: TGTGCCAGCTCACCCCCGAGAATCAGCGGGGATACGCAGTATTTT. Protein sequence: CASSPPRISGDTQYF.

Worth noting for this clone: Distinct nucleotide sequences in the sample also encode this CDR3. This sequence joins TRBV7-2 and TRBJ2-2, with D unresolved. The CDR3 sequence is 12 residues long. Trimming cost V 3 bases and J 5 bases, with 4 bases left between them. Looked up from germline, CDR1 is SGHTA and CDR2 is FQGNSA. The CDR3: CASSLWTGELFF. The CDR3 coding sequence is TGTGCCAGCAGCTTGTGGACCGGGGAGCTGTTTTTT.

This clone has more than one count but fewer than ten. The rearrangement joins TRBV19 to TRBJ1-1; D unresolved. Trimming pared 5 bases from V and 4 bases from J, leaving 29 bases between. The CDR3 is 19 amino acids. CDR1 and CDR2 (germline): LNHDA, SQIVND (reference sequence). In DNA form, the CDR3 reads TGTGCCAGTAGTCCAATTCTCCGGGCAGCAATCGCGGAGTCCACTGAAGCTTTCTTT. It yields the protein CASSPILRAAIAESTEAFF.

The chain carries TRBV5-6 and TRBJ1-2, with 9 nucleotides matching TRBD1. The length of the CDR3 is 13 residues. Trimming cost V 4 bases and J 7 bases; bases outside gene matches: 5. CDR1 and CDR2 from the germline V gene are SGHDT and YYEEEE. The CDR3 reads CASSLGTGSGYTF. The CDR3 DNA reads TGTGCCAGCAGCCTCGGGACAGGGAGTGGCTACACCTTC.

The V call is TRBV9, the J call TRBJ2-1; D is ambiguous. The CDR3 loop spans 11 amino acids. Germline CDR1 is SGDLS and CDR2 is YYNGEE. Trimming removed 3 bases from V and 4 bases from J, with 2 bases in between. The CDR3 loop is CASSGYNEQFF. Here the CDR3 DNA reads TGTGCCAGCAGCGGTTACAATGAGCAGTTCTTC. Using reference TRBV9 and TRBJ2-1 for the parts outside the CDR3, the full variable domain is DSGVTQTPKHLITATGQRVTLRCSPRSGDLSVYWYQQSLDQGLQFLIQYYNGEERAKGNILERFSAQQFPDLHSELNLSSLELGDSALYFCASSGYNEQFFGPGTRLTVL.

This rearrangement joins TRBV4-1 to TRBJ1-2; no clear D gene. V gave up 4 bases and J gave up 1 base, with 16 bases separating them. In germline, CDR1 is MGHRA, CDR2 YSYEKL. The CDR3 consists of 16 residues. CDR3 sequence (DNA): TGCGCCAGCAGCCCCTTCGGTGACTTTCTTAACTATGGCTACACCTTC. It is translated as CASSPFGDFLNYGYTF.

The V and J genes are TRBV7-2 and TRBJ1-2; TRBD1 matches at 7 bases. CDR1 and CDR2 from the germline V gene are SGHTA and FQGNSA. J gave up 7 bases and V 0 bases, and 5 bases lay outside the gene matches. This CDR3 is 14 amino acids long. The DNA for the CDR3 is TGTGCCAGCAGCTTAGCTTACAGGGGTGGTGGCTACACCTTC. This gives the protein CASSLAYRGGGYTF.

The J gene is TRBJ1-1, the V gene TRBV27, with D perhaps matching TRBD1 (6 bases). The length of the CDR3 is 13 residues. V was clipped by 8 bases and J by 1 base, with 11 bases between them. Germline V gene lookup returns CDR1 MNHEY and CDR2 SMNVEV (reference sequence). The CDR3 spells CASQGQRNTEAFF. CDR3 sequence (DNA): TGTGCCAGCCAAGGACAGAGGAACACTGAAGCTTTCTTT.

This chain uses TRBV19 with TRBJ2-5; TRBD1 agrees at 9 bases. Germline-derived CDR1 and CDR2 are LNHDA and SQIVND (reference sequence). The CDR3 sequence is 13 residues long. With V trimmed by 8 bases and J by 4 bases, 5 bases remained unmatched. The CDR3 nucleotides read TGTGCCAGTTCCGGGACAGGGAGAGAGACCCAGTACTTC. It yields the protein CASSGTGRETQYF.

The chain couples TRBV19 to TRBJ2-3, with 11 positions matching TRBD2. The CDR3 totals 14 residues. The V gene end was trimmed by 6 bases and the J gene end by 9 bases; junction bases not matched to a gene: 8. Germline CDR1 is LNHDA and CDR2 is SQIVND (reference sequence). The CDR3 loop is CASRSSGRADTQYF. The CDR3 DNA reads as TGTGCCAGTAGGAGTAGCGGGAGGGCCGACACGCAGTATTTT.

This clone was counted once. The chain recombines TRBV30 with TRBJ2-5; D ambiguous. The CDR3 sequence is 15 residues long. Germline values: CDR1 GTSNPN, CDR2 SVGIG (reference sequence). Trimming stripped 0 bases from V and 5 bases from J, with 16 bases between. CDR3 residues: CAWSVRSGRWETQYF. Here the CDR3 DNA reads TGTGCCTGGAGTGTACGGTCTGGCCGATGGGAGACCCAGTACTTC.

V is TRBV7-9 and J is TRBJ2-3; possible D gene TRBD2, 5 bases. V was clipped by 4 bases and J by 2 bases, with 19 bases between them. The V gene's germline CDR1 is SEHNR and CDR2 FQNEAQ (reference sequence). This CDR3 is 17 amino acids long. The CDR3 DNA sequence: TGTGCCAGCAGCTCGGCGAGGGAATCCTTTTACACAGATACGCAGTATTTT. Encoded protein: CASSSARESFYTDTQYF.

This clone was observed once. The V gene is TRBV19, the J gene TRBJ1-1; D possibly corresponds to TRBD1 (6 bases). Germline V lookup: CDR1 LNHDA, CDR2 SQIVND (reference sequence). The V gene lost 1 base and the J gene lost 1 base, with 13 bases spanning the gap. CDR3 size: 16 residues. The CDR3 loop is CASSIAVGQWNTEAFF. The CDR3 nucleotides read TGTGCCAGTAGTATAGCGGTGGGACAATGGAACACTGAAGCTTTCTTT.

The genes are TRBV10-3 and TRBJ2-3; D may be TRBD1 (5 bases). Between the trimmed V and J ends, which lost 10 bases and 2 bases, there was a span of 13 bases. Germline V gene sequence: CDR1 ENHRY, CDR2 SYGVKD. The CDR3 consists of 13 residues. The CDR3: CATRDYHTDTQYF. The CDR3 DNA sequence: TGTGCCACCAGGGATTACCACACAGATACGCAGTATTTT.

The chain combines TRBV6-5 with TRBJ1-5; 9 bases agree with TRBD1. V shed 6 bases, J shed 6 bases, and the junction held 3 bases outside the gene matches. The CDR3 is 13 residues long. CDR1 is MNHEY and CDR2 is SVGAGI in the germline V gene. For the CDR3, the DNA is TGTGCCAGCAGGTTGACAGGGGGTCAGCCCCAGCATTTT. It codes for CASRLTGGQPQHF.

This rearrangement joins TRBV14 to TRBJ2-7; 15 bases match TRBD2. The CDR3 is made up of 15 amino acids. CDR1 SGHDN and CDR2 FVKESK come from the germline V gene. V lost 4 bases and J lost 5; bases outside the gene matches: 3. The CDR3, as DNA: TGTGCCAGCAGCCGGACTAGCGGGAGGGCAAACGAGCAGTACGTC. Protein sequence: CASSRTSGRANEQYV.

The genes are TRBV2 and TRBJ1-2, with D possibly matching TRBD1 (6 bases). Germline-derived CDR1 and CDR2 are SNHLY and FYNNEI. This CDR3 is 14 amino acids long. V was clipped by 7 bases and J by 5 bases, with 17 bases between them. CDR3 nucleotide sequence: TGTGCCAGCACCCATGGGGGGGGCGCTTATGGCTACACCTTC. This encodes CASTHGGGAYGYTF.

This chain links TRBV18 with TRBJ2-5; 8 positions match TRBD2. V gave up 3 bases and J gave up 2 bases; unmatched junction bases: 2. This CDR3 has 14 amino acids. The germline V gene encodes CDR1 KGHSH and CDR2 LQKENI. CDR3 bases: TGTGCCAGCTCACCGAGCGGGGGACAAGAGACCCAGTACTTC. The encoded protein is CASSPSGGQETQYF.

The V call is TRBV21-1, the J call TRBJ2-7. TRBV21-1 is described as a pseudogene. The CDR3 has 13 amino acids. This CDR3 is CASSIADTHEQYV. CDR3 coding DNA: TGTGCCAGCAGCATAGCGGATACCCACGAGCAGTACGTC.

Only a few counts were recorded for this clone. This chain uses TRBV9 with TRBJ2-7, with 7 bases identical to TRBD2. The CDR3 is 15 amino acids. V lost 0 bases, J lost 3 bases, and 6 bases stayed unmatched. Germline-derived CDR1 and CDR2 are SGDLS and YYNGEE. The CDR3 loop reads CASSVVSGSDYEQYV. As DNA, the CDR3 is TGTGCCAGCAGCGTAGTTAGCGGGTCTGACTACGAGCAGTACGTC.

This chain uses TRBV19 with TRBJ2-5; D is perhaps TRBD1 (5 bases). Germline V lookup: CDR1 LNHDA, CDR2 SQIVND (reference sequence). V dropped 9 bases and J dropped 1 base, with 18 bases sitting between them. This CDR3 spans 15 amino acids. DNA of the CDR3: TGTGCCAGCAGTGACCTTGACAGCTCCCAAGAGACCCAGTACTTC. Its translation: CASSDLDSSQETQYF.

The chain has TRBV5-1 and TRBJ1-4; 9 nucleotides match TRBD1. CDR3 size: 15 residues. V was clipped by 4 bases and J by 7 bases; unmatched bases: 8. Germline V gene data show CDR1 as SGHRS and CDR2 as YFSETQ. The CDR3 protein is CASSPFGTGSEKLFF. The CDR3 DNA reads as TGCGCCAGCAGCCCATTCGGGACAGGGAGTGAAAAACTGTTTTTT.

CDR3 bases: TGTGCCAGCAGCTTCTTTCAGGGGAGAGCTGAAGCTTTCTTT. Translated: CASSFFQGRAEAFF. J is TRBJ1-1 and V is TRBV5-6; maybe TRBD1 (6 bases). Trimming stripped 2 bases from V and 6 bases from J, with 14 bases between. Germline assignment: CDR1 SGHDT and CDR2 YYEEEE. The CDR3 spans 14 residues.

The chain combines TRBV5-6 with TRBJ1-1; 9 nucleotides align to TRBD1. The germline V gene encodes CDR1 SGHDT and CDR2 YYEEEE. The junction had 3 bases not matched to a gene; V was cut back by 0 bases and J by 6 bases. The CDR3 extends over 14 amino acids. Here the CDR3 DNA reads TGTGCCAGCAGCTTGGGGACAGGGGACGCTGAAGCTTTCTTT. Protein: CASSLGTGDAEAFF.